This T cell receptor (beta chain) was captured by sequencing in a study of CD8+ T cells in alopecia areata. Study-level background: At a dose of 5 to 10 mg twice daily, oral tofacitinib was given to treated patients. The study's findings and limits: For baseline CD8+ expansion, any link to response stays uncertain with one nonresponder.

Isolated RNA was reverse transcribed into cDNA used as the sequencing template. Generated by immunoSEQ multiplex PCR, the TCRdb table keeps only in-frame clones and is missing some. This table holds more than 200,000 clones, approximately 72% found once. Described treatment: oral pan-JAK inhibitor, 5-10 mg twice daily. A note on this clone: What it binds is unknown.

V lost 3 bases, J lost 6 bases, and 2 bases lay in between. The CDR3 extends over 11 amino acids. Germline V lookup: CDR1 KGHSH, CDR2 LQKENI. This chain links TRBV18 with TRBJ2-2; D is unclear. The sequence derives from a human donor with alopecia areata. The starting material was CD4+ T cells sorted from blood, obtained at roughly week 45, from a patient treated with tofacitinib. The CDR3, as DNA: TGTGCCAGCTCACCGTCCGGGGAGCTGTTTTTT. Translated, it gives CASSPSGELFF.